These 10 T cell receptor beta chains share one sample of origin, sequenced in a study of response to subunit inactivated influenza vaccine. TCRdb analysed the RT-PCR reads with MiXCR anew, one entry per CDR3 protein. This table has almost 250,000 distinct CDR3 sequences, about 12% appearing once. Here the sequenced sample was non-naive T cells sorted from PBMCs, taken 14 to 15 days before vaccination. These receptors all stem from a man aged 45-65 years who received an inactivated influenza vaccine.

The genes are TRBV28 and TRBJ2-1, with TRBD2 matching 12 bases. CDR3 length: 18 residues. Unmatched junction bases numbered 13, after V lost 8 bases and J lost 2 bases. CDR1 is MDHEN, CDR2 SYDVKM, per germline. The DNA of the CDR3 is TGTGCCAGCCGTTCTCGGACTAGCGGGATCCCCCCCTACAATGAGCAGTTCTTC. It encodes CASRSRTSGIPPYNEQFF.

This clonotype was counted between two and nine times. This chain joins TRBV3-1 and TRBJ2-3, with TRBD2 as a possible D gene (5 bases). V was cut by 10 bases and J by 5 bases, with 16 bases left in between. Germline lookup yields CDR1 LGHDT and CDR2 YNNKEL (reference sequence). CDR3 length: 13 amino acids. In DNA form, the CDR3 reads TGTGCCACCGAGGGCGGATACGGAGATACGCAGTATTTT. Residues: CATEGGYGDTQYF.

This clonotype was seen ten or more times. This sequence joins TRBV29-1 and TRBJ2-3, with a weak D call TRBD1 (7 bases). CDR1 is SQVTM and CDR2 is ANQGSEA in the germline V gene. V dropped 1 base and J dropped 2 bases, with 13 bases sitting between them. The CDR3 consists of 15 residues. The CDR3 DNA reads TGCAGCGTTGAAGCTCAGGGGGGTTCCACAGATACGCAGTATTTT. The encoded protein is CSVEAQGGSTDTQYF.

The chain joins TRBV14 to TRBJ2-4; 15 bases agree with TRBD2. The CDR3 runs 19 residues. Germline V lookup: CDR1 SGHDN, CDR2 FVKESK. With 5 bases clipped from V and 0 bases from J, the junction kept 8 bases outside the gene matches. CDR3 residues: CASSTTGTSGGIAKNIQYF. The CDR3 nucleotides are TGTGCCAGCAGCACAACCGGGACTAGCGGGGGGATAGCCAAAAACATTCAGTACTTC.

V usage is TRBV20-1 and J usage is TRBJ1-2; TRBD1 agrees at 7 bases. The CDR3 loop spans 12 amino acids. Per germline, CDR1 DFQATT and CDR2 SNEGSKA (reference sequence). After removal of 5 bases from V and 5 bases from J, the junction contained 5 bases not matched to a gene. The CDR3 DNA sequence: TGCAGTGCTTGGGACAGTGCGTATGGCTACACCTTC. Protein: CSAWDSAYGYTF.

This clonotype appeared a few times. V and J are TRBV12-3 or TRBV12-4 and TRBJ2-7, with a weak D call TRBD1 (5 bases). This CDR3 region has 14 residues. Trimming took 1 base from V and 6 from J, leaving 13 bases between them. The CDR3 nucleotides are TGTGCCAGCAGTTTAGGGGTCTGGGGCCTCGAGCAGTACTTC. This gives the protein CASSLGVWGLEQYF.

This clonotype was detected a few times. As DNA, the CDR3 is TGTGCCAGCGCCCGGACAGATAATTCACCCCTCCACTTT. This encodes CASARTDNSPLHF. V is TRBV12-3 or TRBV12-4 and J is TRBJ1-6; the D gene is possibly TRBD1 (6 bases). CDR3 length equals 13 residues. The V and J ends lost 8 bases and 5 bases respectively, with 10 bases between them.

V is TRBV11-2 and J is TRBJ2-7, with 9 bases fitting TRBD2. Looked up from germline, CDR1 is SGHAT and CDR2 is FQNNGV. The CDR3 covers 16 residues. V shed 4 bases and J 0 bases; nucleotides not matched to a gene: 7. The CDR3 DNA sequence: TGTGCCAGCAGCTCCCTAGCGGGGAGCCCCTCCTACGAGCAGTACTTC. Its protein is CASSSLAGSPSYEQYF. The whole variable domain, filled in from reference TRBV11-2 and TRBJ2-7, reads EAGVAQSPRYKIIEKRQSVAFWCNPISGHATLYWYQQILGQGPKLLIQFQNNGVVDDSQLPKDRFSAERLKGVDSTLKIQPAKLEDSAVYLCASSSLAGSPSYEQYFGPGTRLTVT.

For the CDR3, the DNA is TGTGCCAGCAGCAGCCAACTGGGGGGGGCGGCAGATACGCAGTATTTT. It is translated as CASSSQLGGAADTQYF. The gene calls are TRBV9 and TRBJ2-3, with D maybe TRBD2 (7 bases). Germline CDR1 is SGDLS and CDR2 is YYNGEE. V was pared by 4 bases and J by 4 bases, with 19 bases between. There are 16 residues in the CDR3.

This clonotype came up once. The chain has TRBV15 and TRBJ2-7, with D perhaps TRBD1 (5 bases). The CDR3 spans 14 residues. CDR1 and CDR2 from the germline V gene are LNHNV and YYDKDF (reference sequence). V shed 0 bases and J shed 7 bases, with 13 bases lying between them. CDR3 loop: CATSRDRQGREQYF. The CDR3 DNA sequence: TGTGCCACCAGCAGAGATCGCCAGGGTAGGGAGCAGTACTTC.